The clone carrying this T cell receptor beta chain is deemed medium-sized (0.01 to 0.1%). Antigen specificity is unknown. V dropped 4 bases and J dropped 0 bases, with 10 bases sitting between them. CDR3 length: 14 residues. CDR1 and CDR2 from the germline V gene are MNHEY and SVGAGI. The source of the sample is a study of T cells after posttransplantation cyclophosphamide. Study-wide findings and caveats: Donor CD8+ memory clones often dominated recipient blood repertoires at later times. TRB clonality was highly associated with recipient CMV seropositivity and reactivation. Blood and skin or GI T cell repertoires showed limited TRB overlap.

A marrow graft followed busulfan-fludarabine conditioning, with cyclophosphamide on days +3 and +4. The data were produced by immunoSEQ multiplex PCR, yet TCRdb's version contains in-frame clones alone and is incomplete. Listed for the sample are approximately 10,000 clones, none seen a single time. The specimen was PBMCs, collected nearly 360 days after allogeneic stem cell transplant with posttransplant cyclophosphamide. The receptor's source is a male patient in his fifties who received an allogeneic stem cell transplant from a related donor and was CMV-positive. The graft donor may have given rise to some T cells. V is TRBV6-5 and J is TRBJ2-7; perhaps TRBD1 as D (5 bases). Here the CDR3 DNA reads TGTGCCAGCAGTTCGACAGCCCGCTCCTACGAGCAGTACTTC. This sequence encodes CASSSTARSYEQYF.